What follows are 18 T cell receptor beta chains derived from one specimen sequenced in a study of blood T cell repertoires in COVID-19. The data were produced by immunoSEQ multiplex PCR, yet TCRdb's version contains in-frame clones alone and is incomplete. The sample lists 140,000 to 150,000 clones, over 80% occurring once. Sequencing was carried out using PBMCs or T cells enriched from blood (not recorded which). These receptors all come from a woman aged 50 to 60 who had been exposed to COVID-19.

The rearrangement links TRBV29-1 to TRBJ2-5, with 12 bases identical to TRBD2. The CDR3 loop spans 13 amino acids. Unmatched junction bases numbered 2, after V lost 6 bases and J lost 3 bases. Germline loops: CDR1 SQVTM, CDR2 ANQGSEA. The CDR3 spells CSVRTSGKETQYF. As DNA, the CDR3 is TGCAGCGTCCGGACTAGCGGGAAAGAGACCCAGTACTTC.

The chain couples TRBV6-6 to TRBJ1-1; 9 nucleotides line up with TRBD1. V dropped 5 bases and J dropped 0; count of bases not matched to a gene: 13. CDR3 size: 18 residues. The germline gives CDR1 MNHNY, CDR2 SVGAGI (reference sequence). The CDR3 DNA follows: TGTGCCAGCAGTCGTCGTAGAACAGGGGGCCTCATGAACACTGAAGCTTTCTTT. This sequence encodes CASSRRRTGGLMNTEAFF.

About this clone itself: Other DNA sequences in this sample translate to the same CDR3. This CDR3 reads CASSVAPSTDTQYF. In DNA form, the CDR3 reads TGTGCCAGCAGCGTAGCCCCAAGCACAGATACGCAGTATTTT. The genes are TRBV9 and TRBJ2-3; no reliable D call. Per the germline V gene, CDR1 is SGDLS and CDR2 is YYNGEE. V was trimmed by 0 bases and J by 0 bases, leaving 5 bases between them. CDR3 length: 14 residues.

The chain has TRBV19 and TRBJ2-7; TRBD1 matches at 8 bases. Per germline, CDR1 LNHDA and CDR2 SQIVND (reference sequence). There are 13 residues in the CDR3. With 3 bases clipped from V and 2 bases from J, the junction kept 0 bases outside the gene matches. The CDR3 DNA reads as TGTGCCAGTAGTATCAGGGGGCCCTACGAGCAGTACTTC. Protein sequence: CASSIRGPYEQYF.

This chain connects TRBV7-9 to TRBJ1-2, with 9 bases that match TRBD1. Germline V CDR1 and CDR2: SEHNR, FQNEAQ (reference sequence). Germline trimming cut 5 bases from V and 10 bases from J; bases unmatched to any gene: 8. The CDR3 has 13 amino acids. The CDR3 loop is CASSPGQGSDYTF. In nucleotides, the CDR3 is TGTGCCAGCAGCCCGGGACAGGGATCGGACTACACCTTC.

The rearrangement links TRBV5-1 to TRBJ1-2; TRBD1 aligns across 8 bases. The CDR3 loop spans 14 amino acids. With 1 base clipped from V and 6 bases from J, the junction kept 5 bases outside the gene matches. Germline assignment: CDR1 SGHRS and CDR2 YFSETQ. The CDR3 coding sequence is TGCGCCAGCAGCTTGTGGGCAGGGGGCGATGGCTACACCTTC. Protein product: CASSLWAGGDGYTF.

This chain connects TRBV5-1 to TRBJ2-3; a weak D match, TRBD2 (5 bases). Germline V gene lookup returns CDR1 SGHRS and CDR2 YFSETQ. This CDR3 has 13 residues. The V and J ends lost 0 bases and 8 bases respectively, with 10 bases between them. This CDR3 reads CASSLAGVSTQYF. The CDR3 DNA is TGCGCCAGCAGCTTGGCCGGGGTATCTACGCAGTATTTT.

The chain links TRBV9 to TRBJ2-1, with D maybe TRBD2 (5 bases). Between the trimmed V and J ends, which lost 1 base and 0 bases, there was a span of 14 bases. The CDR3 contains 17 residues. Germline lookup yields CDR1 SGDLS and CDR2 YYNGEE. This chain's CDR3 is CASSVWAPGYSYNEQFF. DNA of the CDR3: TGTGCCAGCAGCGTATGGGCCCCGGGGTACTCCTACAATGAGCAGTTCTTC.

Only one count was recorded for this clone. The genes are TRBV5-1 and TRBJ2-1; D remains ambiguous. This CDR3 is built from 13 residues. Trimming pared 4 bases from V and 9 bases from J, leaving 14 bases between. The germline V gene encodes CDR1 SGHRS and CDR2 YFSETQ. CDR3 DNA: TGCGCCAGCAGCCCGACTGGCGTCCCTGAGCAGTTCTTC. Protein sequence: CASSPTGVPEQFF.

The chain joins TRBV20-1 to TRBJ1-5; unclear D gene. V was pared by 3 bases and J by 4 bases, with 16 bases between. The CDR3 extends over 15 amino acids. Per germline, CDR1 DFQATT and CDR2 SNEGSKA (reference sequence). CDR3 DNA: TGCAGTGCTAGTAATGTCCGGGGTACAAATCAGCCCCAGCATTTT. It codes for CSASNVRGTNQPQHF.

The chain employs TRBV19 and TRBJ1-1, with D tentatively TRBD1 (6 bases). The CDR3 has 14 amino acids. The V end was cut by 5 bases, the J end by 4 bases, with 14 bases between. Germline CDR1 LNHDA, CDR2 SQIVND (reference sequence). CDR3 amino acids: CASSSQGFGTEAFF. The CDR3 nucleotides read TGTGCCAGTAGTTCGCAGGGGTTCGGCACTGAAGCTTTCTTT.

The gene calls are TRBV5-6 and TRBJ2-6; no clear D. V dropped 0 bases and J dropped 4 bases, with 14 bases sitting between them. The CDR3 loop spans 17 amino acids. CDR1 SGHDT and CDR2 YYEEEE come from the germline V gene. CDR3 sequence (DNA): TGTGCCAGCAGCTTGGTAGCAGTAGGAACGGGGGCCAACGTCCTGACTTTC. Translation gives CASSLVAVGTGANVLTF.

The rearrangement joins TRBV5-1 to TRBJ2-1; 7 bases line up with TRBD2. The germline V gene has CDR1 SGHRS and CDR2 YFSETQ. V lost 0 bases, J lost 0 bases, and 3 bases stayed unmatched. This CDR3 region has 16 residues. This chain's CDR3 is CASSLVRGSSYNEQFF. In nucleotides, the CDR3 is TGCGCCAGCAGCTTGGTGCGGGGGTCCTCCTACAATGAGCAGTTCTTC.

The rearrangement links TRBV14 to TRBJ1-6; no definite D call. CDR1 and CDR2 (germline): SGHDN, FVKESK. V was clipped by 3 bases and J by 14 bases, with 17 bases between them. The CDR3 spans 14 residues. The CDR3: CASSHHRPGGSLHF. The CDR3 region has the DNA TGTGCCAGCAGCCACCACCGACCGGGTGGGTCCCTCCACTTT. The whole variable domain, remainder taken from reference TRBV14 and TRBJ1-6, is EAGVTQFPSHSVIEKGQTVTLRCDPISGHDNLYWYRRVMGKEIKFLLHFVKESKQDESGMPNNRFLAERTGGTYSTLKVQPAELEDSGVYFCASSHHRPGGSLHFGNGTRLTVT.

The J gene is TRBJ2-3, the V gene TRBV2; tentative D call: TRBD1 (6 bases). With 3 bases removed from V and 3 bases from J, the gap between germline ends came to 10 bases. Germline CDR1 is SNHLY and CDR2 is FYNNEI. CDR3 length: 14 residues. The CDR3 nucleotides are TGTGCCAGCAGTGAGCTGCAGGGGACAGATACGCAGTATTTT. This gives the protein CASSELQGTDTQYF.

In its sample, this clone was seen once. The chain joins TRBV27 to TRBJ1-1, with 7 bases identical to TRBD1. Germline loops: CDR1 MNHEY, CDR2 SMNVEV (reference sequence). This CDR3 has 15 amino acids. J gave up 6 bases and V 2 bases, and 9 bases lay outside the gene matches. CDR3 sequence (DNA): TGTGCCAGCAGTTTAGGAGGGGGCTATCCCCCTGAAGCTTTCTTT. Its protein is CASSLGGGYPPEAFF.

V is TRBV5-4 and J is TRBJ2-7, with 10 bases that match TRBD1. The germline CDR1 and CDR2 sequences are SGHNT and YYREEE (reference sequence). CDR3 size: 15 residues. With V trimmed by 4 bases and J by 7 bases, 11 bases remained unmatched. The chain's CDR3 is CASSPGTGEVLEQYF. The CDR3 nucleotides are TGTGCCAGCAGCCCCGGGACAGGGGAGGTCTTGGAGCAGTACTTC.

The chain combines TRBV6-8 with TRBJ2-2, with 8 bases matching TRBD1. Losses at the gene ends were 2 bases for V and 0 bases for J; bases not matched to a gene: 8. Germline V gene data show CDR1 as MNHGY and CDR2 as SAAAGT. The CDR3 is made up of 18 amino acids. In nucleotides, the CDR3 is TGTGCCAGCAGTTACCGGGACAGGCTCACTCCGAACACCGGGGAGCTGTTTTTT. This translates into CASSYRDRLTPNTGELFF.